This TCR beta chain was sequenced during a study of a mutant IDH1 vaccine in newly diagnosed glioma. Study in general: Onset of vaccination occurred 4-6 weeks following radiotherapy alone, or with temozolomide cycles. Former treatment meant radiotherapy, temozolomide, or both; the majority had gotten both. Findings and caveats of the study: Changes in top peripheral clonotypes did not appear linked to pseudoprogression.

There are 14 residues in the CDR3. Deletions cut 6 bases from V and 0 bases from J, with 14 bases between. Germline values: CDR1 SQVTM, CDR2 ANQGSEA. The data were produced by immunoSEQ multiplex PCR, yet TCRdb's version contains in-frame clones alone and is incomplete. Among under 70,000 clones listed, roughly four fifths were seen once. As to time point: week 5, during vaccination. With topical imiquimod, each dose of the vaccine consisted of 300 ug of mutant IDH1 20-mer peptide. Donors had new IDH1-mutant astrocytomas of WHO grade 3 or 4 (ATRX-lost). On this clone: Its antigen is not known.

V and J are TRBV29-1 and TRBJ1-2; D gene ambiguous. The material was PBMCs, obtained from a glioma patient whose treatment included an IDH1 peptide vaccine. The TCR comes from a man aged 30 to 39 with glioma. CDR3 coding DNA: TGCAGCGTCCTCCCCATCGACGCTAACTATGGCTACACCTTC. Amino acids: CSVLPIDANYGYTF.